The 14 T cell receptor beta chains listed next were all sequenced from one sample in a study of blood T cell repertoires in COVID-19. Clones were read by immunoSEQ multiplex PCR, and TCRdb kept only the in-frame ones, dropping some. The top ten hold under 5.5% of the sample, which has 200,000 or so clones, roughly 82% seen once. Sequencing was done on a sample of peripheral blood. These receptors were collected from a young woman with acute or convalescent COVID-19.

This clone appeared once. V and J are TRBV4-3 and TRBJ2-7; no reliable D call. CDR3 size: 15 residues. V was clipped by 2 bases and J by 0 bases, with 11 bases between them. The germline CDR1 and CDR2 sequences are LGHNA and YSLEER. The CDR3 reads CASSQSRLSSYEQYF. The CDR3 nucleotides read TGCGCCAGCAGCCAAAGCCGGTTGAGCTCCTACGAGCAGTACTTC.

V is TRBV7-9 and J is TRBJ2-5; D might be TRBD1 (5 bases). Per germline, CDR1 SEHNR and CDR2 FQNEAQ (reference sequence). Trimming removed 2 bases from V and 5 bases from J, with 15 bases in between. This CDR3 contains 15 residues. The CDR3 DNA sequence: TGTGCCAGCAGCTTATACGTCCCACAGGCGGAGACCCAGTACTTC. Its protein is CASSLYVPQAETQYF.

Details on this clone: In the same sample, other DNA sequences code for this CDR3. The chain employs TRBV2 and TRBJ1-5; tentative D call: TRBD1 (6 bases). This CDR3 region has 15 residues. Trimming removed 6 bases at V and 0 bases at J, with 12 bases between. Germline V gene lookup returns CDR1 SNHLY and CDR2 FYNNEI. DNA for the CDR3: TGTGCCAGCAGCCGGGACACTTATAGCAATCAGCCCCAGCATTTT. Translation gives CASSRDTYSNQPQHF. The full variable domain, with the rest looked up from reference TRBV2 and TRBJ1-5, is EPEVTQTPSHQVTQMGQEVILRCVPISNHLYFYWYRQILGQKVEFLVSFYNNEISEKSEIFDDQFSVERPDGSNFTLKIRSTKLEDSAMYFCASSRDTYSNQPQHFGDGTRLSIL.

The V and J genes are TRBV4-3 and TRBJ2-3, with 11 bases lining up with TRBD2. Germline-derived CDR1 and CDR2 are LGHNA and YSLEER. The CDR3 runs 18 residues. Trimming at V came to 0 bases and at J to 2 bases, leaving 7 bases not matched to a gene. The CDR3 bases are TGCGCCAGCAGCCAAGAACATCTAGCGGGGGGCCCCACAGATACGCAGTATTTT. Its translation is CASSQEHLAGGPTDTQYF.

This clone was seen only a few times. The chain employs TRBV15 and TRBJ1-2; the match to TRBD1 covers 9 bases. The CDR3 is 14 residues long. In germline, CDR1 is LNHNV, CDR2 YYDKDF (reference sequence). The V segment lost 5 bases and the J segment 4 bases; nucleotides outside the gene matches: 5. This chain's CDR3 is CATSRTGGTYGYTF. The CDR3 bases are TGTGCCACCAGCCGTACAGGGGGCACCTATGGCTACACCTTC.

The chain joins TRBV5-4 to TRBJ2-5; 10 nucleotides match TRBD2. J gave up 5 bases and V 0 bases, and 10 bases lay outside the gene matches. Germline V lookup: CDR1 SGHNT, CDR2 YYREEE (reference sequence). The length of the CDR3 is 17 residues. CDR3: CASSLGGLAGVSETQYF. The CDR3, as DNA: TGTGCCAGCAGCTTGGGTGGCCTAGCGGGAGTTTCTGAGACCCAGTACTTC.

This chain links TRBV7-2 with TRBJ1-4; D ambiguous. CDR1 SGHTA and CDR2 FQGNSA come from the germline V gene. V was trimmed by 3 bases and J by 8 bases, leaving 7 bases between them. This CDR3 is 12 amino acids long. The CDR3 DNA reads TGTGCCAGCAGCTTTGGAGGGGAAAAACTGTTTTTT. It yields the protein CASSFGGEKLFF. The full variable domain, with the rest looked up from reference TRBV7-2 and TRBJ1-4, is GAGVSQSPSNKVTEKGKDVELRCDPISGHTALYWYRQSLGQGLEFLIYFQGNSAPDKSGLPSDRFSAERTGGSVSTLTIQRTQQEDSAVYLCASSFGGEKLFFGSGTQLSVL.

This clone has a handful of counts. The chain is built from TRBV30 and TRBJ2-7; TRBD1 matches at 9 bases. With V trimmed by 5 bases and J by 5 bases, 10 bases remained unmatched. Germline CDR1 and CDR2: GTSNPN and SVGIG (reference sequence). The CDR3 covers 14 residues. The CDR3 sequence is CAWGGQGYEHEQYF. As DNA, the CDR3 is TGTGCCTGGGGGGGACAGGGCTACGAGCACGAGCAGTACTTC.

This clone was counted a single time. The chain couples TRBV27 to TRBJ2-3, with TRBD1 matching over 8 bases. Trimming cost V 5 bases and J 4 bases; bases outside gene matches: 8. Germline V gene lookup returns CDR1 MNHEY and CDR2 SMNVEV (reference sequence). This CDR3 region has 15 residues. CDR3 in DNA: TGTGCCAGCAGTCCGGTCAGGGGGCGCGCAGATACGCAGTATTTT. As protein: CASSPVRGRADTQYF.

This clone has only one observation. This rearrangement joins TRBV9 to TRBJ2-7; D is unclear. Trimming took 0 bases from V and 2 from J, leaving 9 bases between them. Germline V CDR1 and CDR2: SGDLS, YYNGEE. CDR3 size: 14 residues. The CDR3 sequence is CASSVGEVPYEQYF. The CDR3 bases are TGTGCCAGCAGCGTAGGCGAGGTACCCTACGAGCAGTACTTC.

The chain joins TRBV7-9 to TRBJ1-1, with D tentatively TRBD1 (6 bases). The V gene's germline CDR1 is SEHNR and CDR2 FQNEAQ (reference sequence). The length of the CDR3 is 15 residues. V was clipped by 2 bases and J by 3 bases, with 13 bases between them. The CDR3 DNA reads as TGTGCCAGCAGCTTAATAGGACAGAGGCACACTGAAGCTTTCTTT. Translation: CASSLIGQRHTEAFF.

This chain joins TRBV12-3 or TRBV12-4 and TRBJ1-2, with TRBD1 matching over 7 bases. The CDR3 totals 11 residues. The V gene end was trimmed by 6 bases and the J gene end by 10 bases; junction bases not matched to a gene: 5. The CDR3 is CASSPQGDYTF. CDR3 bases: TGTGCCAGCAGCCCTCAGGGGGACTACACCTTC.

The rearrangement links TRBV4-1 to TRBJ1-1; the D is unclear. This CDR3 contains 14 residues. V shed 1 base and J shed 5 bases, with 11 bases lying between them. Germline V CDR1 and CDR2: MGHRA, YSYEKL. CDR3 loop: CASSQVVTRTEAFF. CDR3 sequence (DNA): TGCGCCAGCAGCCAAGTCGTGACGAGGACTGAAGCTTTCTTT.

DNA of the CDR3: TGTGCCAGCAGGGCACTAGCGGGAGGGGCCAATGAGCAGTTCTTC. Its translation: CASRALAGGANEQFF. V and J are TRBV2 and TRBJ2-1; 13 bases fit TRBD2. Germline values: CDR1 SNHLY, CDR2 FYNNEI. The junction had 5 bases not matched to a gene; V was cut back by 6 bases and J by 6 bases. CDR3 length: 15 residues. The full variable domain, its missing parts supplied by reference TRBV2 and TRBJ2-1, is EPEVTQTPSHQVTQMGQEVILRCVPISNHLYFYWYRQILGQKVEFLVSFYNNEISEKSEIFDDQFSVERPDGSNFTLKIRSTKLEDSAMYFCASRALAGGANEQFFGPGTRLTVL.